The 8 T cell receptor beta chains below were found in one sample sequenced in a study of CD8 T cells in Susac syndrome. An input of about 0.5 to 1 ug of RNA was subjected to reverse transcription using random hexamers. One entry per CDR3 protein results from TCRdb running MiXCR on the immunoSEQ multiplex PCR reads. The data contain approximately 150,000 distinct CDR3 sequences, approximately 94% of them singletons. What was sequenced was CD4+ T cells from PBMCs. The source is a human donor with Susac syndrome.

CDR3 region: CASSPPGSNIQYF. CDR3 nucleotide sequence: TGTGCCAGCAGCCCTCCGGGTTCAAACATTCAGTACTTC. The chain is built from TRBV7-2 and TRBJ2-4; D not resolved. Deletions cut 5 bases from V and 6 bases from J, with 11 bases between. The CDR3 has 13 residues. Looked up from germline, CDR1 is SGHTA and CDR2 is FQGNSA.

The chain is built from TRBV6-1 and TRBJ1-4, with D hard to call. Trimming took 6 bases from V and 0 from J, leaving 8 bases between them. This CDR3 has 14 residues. Germline V gene lookup returns CDR1 MNHNS and CDR2 SASEGT. CDR3 residues: CASRTVATNEKLFF. CDR3 sequence (DNA): TGTGCCAGCAGGACGGTGGCAACTAATGAAAAACTGTTTTTT.

The chain has TRBV11-2 and TRBJ2-7; D remains ambiguous. The V gene's germline CDR1 is SGHAT and CDR2 FQNNGV. Trimming stripped 5 bases from V and 0 bases from J, with 8 bases between. This CDR3 comprises 13 residues. CDR3 loop: CASSERHSYEQYF. DNA for the CDR3: TGTGCCAGCAGCGAACGACACTCCTACGAGCAGTACTTC. Together with reference TRBV11-2 and TRBJ2-7, the CDR3 gives the full variable domain: EAGVAQSPRYKIIEKRQSVAFWCNPISGHATLYWYQQILGQGPKLLIQFQNNGVVDDSQLPKDRFSAERLKGVDSTLKIQPAKLEDSAVYLCASSERHSYEQYFGPGTRLTVT.

This rearrangement joins TRBV20-1 to TRBJ1-5; perhaps TRBD1 as D (5 bases). CDR3 length: 13 residues. The V and J ends lost 2 bases and 3 bases respectively, with 8 bases between them. The V gene's germline CDR1 is DFQATT and CDR2 SNEGSKA (reference sequence). CDR3 nucleotide sequence: TGCAGTGCTAGAATCGGGACCAATCAGCCCCAGCATTTT. Protein product: CSARIGTNQPQHF.

J is TRBJ1-1 and V is TRBV20-1; D call uncertain. The CDR3 contains 12 residues. Germline V CDR1 and CDR2: DFQATT, SNEGSKA (reference sequence). V lost 3 bases and J lost 0, with 5 bases in between. CDR3 residues: CSASRVNTEAFF. The CDR3 DNA reads TGCAGTGCTAGTCGGGTGAACACTGAAGCTTTCTTT.

This rearrangement joins TRBV29-1 to TRBJ2-5, with D maybe TRBD1 (6 bases). The CDR3 spans 14 residues. CDR1 SQVTM and CDR2 ANQGSEA come from the germline V gene. Trimming took 6 bases from V and 0 from J, leaving 14 bases between them. The CDR3, as DNA: TGCAGCGTCCGACAGGCCGGGGACCAAGAGACCCAGTACTTC. Its translation: CSVRQAGDQETQYF.

This clonotype was seen a single time. The V call is TRBV25-1, the J call TRBJ2-3, with TRBD2 matching 12 bases. The CDR3 loop spans 16 amino acids. The ends lost 4 bases at V and 5 bases at J; junction bases unmatched: 7. Germline V gives CDR1 MGHDK, CDR2 SYGVNS. As DNA, the CDR3 is TGTGCCAGCAGTGTCCGACTAGCGGGAGTTTTAGATACGCAGTATTTT. It codes for CASSVRLAGVLDTQYF.

The chain uses TRBV5-6 and TRBJ1-5; the D is unclear. V shed 4 bases and J shed 1 base, with 12 bases lying between them. Germline lookup yields CDR1 SGHDT and CDR2 YYEEEE. CDR3 length equals 15 residues. As DNA, the CDR3 is TGTGCCAGCAGCGCCATGGCCCTCAGCAATCAGCCCCAGCATTTT. This translates into CASSAMALSNQPQHF.